These T cell receptor beta chains were read from a single sample in a study of identical twins. TCRdb recomputed calls from the 5' RACE reads with MiXCR, one row per CDR3 protein. The sample holds 450,000 or so distinct CDR3 sequences; approximately 15% are singletons and the top ten take around 0.48%. These same records also appear under a second study, on yellow fever vaccine responses in identical twins.

Sequencing used CD4+ T cells sorted from blood. These TCRs come from a woman younger than 30 in good health. Both conserved end residues are part of each CDR3. D genes are given only for firm matches. For some rows the clone size is stated as once, few or many, or as a class when expanded; others skip it.

abundance: NA
j_gene: TRBJ2-1
d_gene: NA
v_gene: TRBV7-7
CDR3aa: CASSFSLSSYNEQFF
CDR3nt: TGTGCTAGCAGTTTTAGCTTAAGCTCCTACAATGAGCAGTTCTTC

abundance: NA
j_gene: TRBJ2-2
d_gene: NA
v_gene: TRBV20-1
CDR3aa: CSAPAGTLNTGELFF
CDR3nt: TGCAGTGCTCCCGCCGGGACGCTCAACACCGGGGAGCTGTTTTTT

abundance: NA
j_gene: TRBJ2-7
d_gene: TRBD2
v_gene: TRBV18
CDR3aa: CASSPLSPTGTSASEQYF
CDR3nt: TGTGCCAGCTCACCGTTATCACCAACCGGGACTAGCGCTAGCGAGCAGTACTTC

abundance: NA
j_gene: TRBJ2-7
d_gene: NA
v_gene: TRBV20-1
CDR3aa: CSARDFLTRGYEQYF
CDR3nt: TGCAGTGCTAGAGATTTTCTGACCCGCGGATACGAGCAGTACTTC

abundance: few
j_gene: TRBJ1-3
d_gene: TRBD1
v_gene: TRBV20-1
CDR3aa: CSARGTGIPGNTIYF
CDR3nt: TGCAGTGCTAGAGGGACAGGGATACCTGGAAACACCATATATTTT

abundance: NA
j_gene: TRBJ1-2
d_gene: TRBD1
v_gene: TRBV12-3/TRBV12-4
CDR3aa: CASDHPDRGQFYGYTF
CDR3nt: TGTGCCAGCGACCACCCCGACAGGGGGCAATTCTATGGCTACACCTTC

abundance: once
j_gene: TRBJ2-4
d_gene: NA
v_gene: TRBV28
CDR3aa: CASSLSPPGDDIQYF
CDR3nt: TGTGCCAGCAGTCTATCCCCCCCAGGGGACGACATTCAGTACTTC

abundance: NA
j_gene: TRBJ2-2
d_gene: NA
v_gene: TRBV28
CDR3aa: CASSSRGELFF
CDR3nt: TGTGCCAGCAGCTCCCGTGGGGAGCTGTTTTTT

abundance: few
j_gene: TRBJ2-7
d_gene: TRBD1
v_gene: TRBV14
CDR3aa: CASSSGQGAISAEQYF
CDR3nt: TGTGCCAGCAGCTCCGGACAGGGGGCCATTTCGGCCGAGCAGTACTTC

abundance: many
j_gene: TRBJ1-4
d_gene: NA
v_gene: TRBV12-3/TRBV12-4
CDR3aa: CASSSAVSNEKLFF
CDR3nt: TGTGCCAGCAGTTCCGCAGTTAGTAATGAAAAACTGTTTTTT

abundance: NA
j_gene: TRBJ2-7
d_gene: TRBD2
v_gene: TRBV6-2/TRBV6-3
CDR3aa: CASSYVSKSGIYEQYF
CDR3nt: TGTGCCAGCAGTTACGTATCTAAAAGCGGGATCTACGAGCAGTACTTC

abundance: NA
j_gene: TRBJ2-1
d_gene: TRBD1
v_gene: TRBV5-4
CDR3aa: CASSSEGARSYNEQFF
CDR3nt: TGTGCCAGCAGCTCCGAGGGGGCGCGATCCTACAATGAGCAGTTCTTC

abundance: many
j_gene: TRBJ2-7
d_gene: NA
v_gene: TRBV7-8
CDR3aa: CASSLLDSTYEQYF
CDR3nt: TGTGCCAGCAGCTTATTGGACAGTACCTACGAGCAGTACTTC

abundance: NA
j_gene: TRBJ2-7
d_gene: NA
v_gene: TRBV5-1
CDR3aa: CASSLKDRYSYEQYF
CDR3nt: TGCGCCAGCAGCTTAAAGGACAGATACTCCTACGAGCAGTACTTC

abundance: NA
j_gene: TRBJ1-1
d_gene: NA
v_gene: TRBV4-1
CDR3aa: CASSQEFGGFLATEAFF
CDR3nt: TGCGCCAGCAGCCAAGAGTTTGGGGGTTTCTTAGCGACTGAAGCTTTCTTT

abundance: many
j_gene: TRBJ2-3
d_gene: TRBD2
v_gene: TRBV14
CDR3aa: CASSQRRLAASTDTQYF
CDR3nt: TGTGCCAGCAGCCAAAGGAGACTAGCGGCTAGCACAGATACGCAGTATTTT

abundance: NA
j_gene: TRBJ2-5
d_gene: TRBD1
v_gene: TRBV18
CDR3aa: CASSPRATGGTETQYF
CDR3nt: TGTGCCAGCTCACCCCGAGCGACAGGGGGCACGGAGACCCAGTACTTC

abundance: NA
j_gene: TRBJ2-5
d_gene: NA
v_gene: TRBV12-3/TRBV12-4
CDR3aa: CASSSHRMVQETQYF
CDR3nt: TGTGCCAGCAGTTCCCACAGGATGGTTCAAGAGACCCAGTACTTC

abundance: few
j_gene: TRBJ2-1
d_gene: NA
v_gene: TRBV11-2
CDR3aa: CASSLVAALNEQFF
CDR3nt: TGTGCCAGCAGCTTAGTAGCGGCCCTAAATGAGCAGTTCTTC

abundance: NA
j_gene: TRBJ2-1
d_gene: TRBD2
v_gene: TRBV20-1
CDR3aa: CSARILAGVGEQFF
CDR3nt: TGCAGTGCTAGAATACTAGCGGGAGTTGGTGAGCAGTTCTTC

abundance: few
j_gene: TRBJ2-1
d_gene: TRBD1
v_gene: TRBV7-2
CDR3aa: CASSSSGQGANEQFF
CDR3nt: TGTGCCAGCAGCTCGTCGGGACAGGGGGCCAATGAGCAGTTCTTC

abundance: many
j_gene: TRBJ2-1
d_gene: NA
v_gene: TRBV5-1
CDR3aa: CASRTPAGEYSSSYNEQFF
CDR3nt: TGCGCCAGCCGCACCCCGGCGGGCGAATACTCGAGCTCCTACAATGAGCAGTTCTTC